This T cell receptor beta chain was captured in a study of early T cells in non-severe SARS-CoV-2 infection. Study at large: The study sequenced bulk RNA from unsorted whole blood, with chains unpaired. General study findings and limits: VDJdb matching skewed toward anti-spike CD8 responses, missing private and CD4 specificities.

In the library, individual cDNA molecules carried attached unique molecular identifiers. TCRdb redid the calling of the 5' RACE reads with MiXCR, one entry per CDR3 protein. The sample carries approximately 100,000 distinct CDR3 sequences, about 15% recorded once. The germline CDR1 and CDR2 sequences are SGHTA and FQGNSA. This CDR3 has 14 amino acids. The V end lost 2 bases, the J end lost 1 base, and 8 bases lay between the germline ends. To note about this clonotype: Its antigen is unknown.

Material: whole blood. The rearrangement links TRBV7-2 to TRBJ2-5; unclear D gene. The origin of this receptor is an adult who was a healthcare worker with PCR-confirmed SARS-CoV-2 infection or an uninfected control (not recorded which). CDR3 sequence: CASSLPLGQETQYF. The CDR3 DNA reads as TGTGCCAGCAGCTTACCGCTCGGCCAAGAGACCCAGTACTTC.